A selection of T cell receptor beta chains follows, all from one sample in a study of T-cell reconstitution after alpha-beta-depleted transplantation in children. One entry per CDR3 protein results from TCRdb running MiXCR on the PCR reads. The table shows some 200,000 distinct CDR3 sequences, with roughly 7.1% occurring only once. The specimen was PBMCs, collected before TCRalphabeta/CD19-depleted stem cell transplant. These receptor sequences come from a boy aged 2 to 9 with acute lymphoblastic leukemia, due to receive a stem cell transplant. The CDR3 runs from the conserved cysteine through the conserved F or W. The D gene is left open where the match is weak. For some rows the clone size is stated as once, few or many, or as a class when expanded; others skip it.

D gene,J gene,clone size,V gene,CDR3 DNA,CDR3 protein
-,TRBJ1-1,many,TRBV5-1,TGCGCCAGCCGCAGACAGTCCATGAACACTGAAGCTTTCTTT,CASRRQSMNTEAFF
-,TRBJ2-5,many,TRBV12-3/TRBV12-4,TGTGCCAGCAGCCGACGATTGGGCCAAGAGACCCAGTACTTC,CASSRRLGQETQYF
TRBD2,TRBJ2-5,many,TRBV15,TGTGCCACCAGCAGAGTTAAGGGGCTAGCGGGAGTTAGAGAGACCCAGTACTTC,CATSRVKGLAGVRETQYF
TRBD1,TRBJ2-7,many,TRBV29-1,TGCAGCGTGAGGACAGGGGTCCTTACCGAGCAGTACTTC,CSVRTGVLTEQYF
-,TRBJ2-5,few,TRBV20-1,TGCAGTGTTACGACTAGGCGATTGGAGACCCAGTACTTC,CSVTTRRLETQYF
-,TRBJ2-7,many,TRBV11-1,TGTGCCAGCAGCCCCCATGGGTGGGGAGCCGACGAGCAGTACTTC,CASSPHGWGADEQYF
TRBD2,TRBJ2-5,few,TRBV24-1,TGTGCCACCAGTGATGGATTACTAGCGGGAGTAGAGACCCAGTACTTC,CATSDGLLAGVETQYF
-,TRBJ2-5,few,TRBV20-1,TGCAGTGCTAGAGACCAGGACACCGGCGGGACCCAGTACTTC,CSARDQDTGGTQYF
TRBD1,TRBJ2-1,medium-sized,TRBV2,TGTGCCAGCAGTGAGGGGAGAGTACAGGGGGCGAGGTACAATGAGCAGTTCTTC,CASSEGRVQGARYNEQFF
TRBD2,TRBJ2-2,many,TRBV20-1,TGCAGTGCTAGAGTTAGCGGGAGGGTCGGGGAGCTGTTTTTT,CSARVSGRVGELFF
-,TRBJ1-1,few,TRBV14,TGTGCCAGCAGCCAAGATCTCTGGAGCACTGAAGCTTTCTTT,CASSQDLWSTEAFF
-,TRBJ2-7,few,TRBV7-2,TGTGCCAGCAGCCAAAACAGAGCCGAGCAGTACTTC,CASSQNRAEQYF
-,TRBJ2-3,-,TRBV28,TGTGCCAGCAGTTCAGGTCGGGGTTTAGCAGATACGCAGTATTTT,CASSSGRGLADTQYF
-,TRBJ1-6,-,TRBV28,TGTGCCAGCAGTTCCCCCAGGGGCCTTAATTCACCCCTCCACTTT,CASSSPRGLNSPLHF
TRBD2,TRBJ2-5,few,TRBV9,TGTGCCAGCAGCGTAGCGGGACTACCCCAAGAGACCCAGTACTTC,CASSVAGLPQETQYF
-,TRBJ2-7,many,TRBV9,TGTGCCAGCAGCGGGGGGGATTTGCTCGAGCAGTACTTC,CASSGGDLLEQYF